The present entry profiles one TCR beta chain with its context. Losses at the gene ends were 3 bases for V and 7 bases for J; bases not matched to a gene: 9. CDR3 size: 15 residues. CDR1 and CDR2 (germline): LGHDT, YNNKEL (reference sequence). These data come from a study of blood T cell repertoires in COVID-19. Clones were sequenced by immunoSEQ multiplex PCR, and TCRdb holds only the in-frame ones, with some missing. The sample yields about 180,000 clones, about nine tenths seen once. Sequencing was performed on PBMCs or T cells enriched from blood (not recorded which). This chain links TRBV3-1 (or the pseudogene TRBV3-2) with TRBJ2-1, with TRBD1 identical over 7 bases. The origin of this receptor is a woman under 30 who had recovered from COVID-19. For the CDR3, the DNA is TGTGCCAGCAGCCACCTACTTGACAGGGCTAATGAGCAGTTCTTC. Translation: CASSHLLDRANEQFF.